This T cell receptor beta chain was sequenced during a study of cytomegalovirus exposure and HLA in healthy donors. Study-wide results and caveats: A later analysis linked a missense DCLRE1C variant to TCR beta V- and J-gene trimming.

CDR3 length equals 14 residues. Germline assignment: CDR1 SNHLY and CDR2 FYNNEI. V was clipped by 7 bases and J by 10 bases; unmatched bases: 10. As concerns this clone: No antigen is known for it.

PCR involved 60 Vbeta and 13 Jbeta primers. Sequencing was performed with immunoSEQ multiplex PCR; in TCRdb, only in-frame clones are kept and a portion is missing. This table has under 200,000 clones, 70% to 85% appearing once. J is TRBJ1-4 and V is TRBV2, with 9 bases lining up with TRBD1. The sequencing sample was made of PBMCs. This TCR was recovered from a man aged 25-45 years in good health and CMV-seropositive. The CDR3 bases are TGTGCCAGCAACAACCGGGACAGGGACAGAAAACTGTTTTTT. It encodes CASNNRDRDRKLFF.